This T cell receptor (delta chain) was recorded in a study of gamma-delta chains in newborns, infants, children. Study details: Innate gammadelta T cells reportedly expand polyclonally right after birth, driven by microbial exposure, per the title.

Germline CDR1 reads GEAIGNYY; CDR2 reads EKD. The CDR3 is 19 amino acids. The junction had 14 bases not matched to a gene; V was cut back by 3 bases and J by 2 bases. TCRdb made new clone calls on the reads using CATT. The sample holds 5,500 to 8,500 delta-chain clones, roughly 10% seen once. This clone ranks as large (0.1 to 1%). This sample also contains other DNA sequences that code for the same CDR3. This chain joins TRDV2 and TRDJ1, with TRDD3 matching 13 bases. The sequence was collected from a child who was a newborn, infant or young child, either healthy, febrile or measles-vaccinated (not recorded which). Sequenced: blood. CDR3 protein: CACDPLVLGDTRGTDKLIF. The CDR3 DNA is TGTGCCTGTGACCCACTAGTACTGGGGGATACGCGGGGGACCGATAAACTCATCTTT.